This TCR beta chain was profiled in a study of blood T cell repertoires in COVID-19. The CDR3 runs to 15 residues. Trimming left V 0 bases short and J 0 bases short, with 10 bases between. Germline V gene lookup returns CDR1 SGHKS and CDR2 YYEKEE (reference sequence). Sequenced by immunoSEQ multiplex PCR; TCRdb stores in-frame clones only, minus some. The top ten clones hold approximately 23% of a sample with roughly 67,000 clones, over 60% of them seen once. Input material: peripheral blood. The clonotype comes from a human donor in a cohort sampled during active COVID-19. This sequence joins TRBV5-5 and TRBJ2-7; a weak D match, TRBD1 (5 bases). This CDR3 is CASSLGRTPSYEQYF. CDR3 DNA: TGTGCCAGCAGCTTGGGACGGACACCCTCCTACGAGCAGTACTTC.